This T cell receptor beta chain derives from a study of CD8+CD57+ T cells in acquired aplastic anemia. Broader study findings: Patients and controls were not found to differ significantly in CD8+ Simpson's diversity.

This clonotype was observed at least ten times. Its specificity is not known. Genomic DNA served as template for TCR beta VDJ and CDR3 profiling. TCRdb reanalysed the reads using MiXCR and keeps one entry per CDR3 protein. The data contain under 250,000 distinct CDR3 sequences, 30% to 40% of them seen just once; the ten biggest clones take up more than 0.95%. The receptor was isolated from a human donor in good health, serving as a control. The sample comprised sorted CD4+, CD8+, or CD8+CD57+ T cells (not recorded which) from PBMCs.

In DNA, the CDR3 is TGTGCCAGCAGACCCGGACAGGGTCGGCACGAGCAGTACTTC. Encoded protein: CASRPGQGRHEQYF. The rearrangement links TRBV7-2 to TRBJ2-7, with 8 bases that match TRBD1. V shed 6 bases, J shed 5 bases, and the junction held 9 bases outside the gene matches. The CDR3 loop spans 14 amino acids. Germline V lookup: CDR1 SGHTA, CDR2 FQGNSA. Drawing the rest from reference TRBV7-2 and TRBJ2-7, the complete variable domain is GAGVSQSPSNKVTEKGKDVELRCDPISGHTALYWYRQSLGQGLEFLIYFQGNSAPDKSGLPSDRFSAERTGGSVSTLTIQRTQQEDSAVYLCASRPGQGRHEQYFGPGTRLTVT.